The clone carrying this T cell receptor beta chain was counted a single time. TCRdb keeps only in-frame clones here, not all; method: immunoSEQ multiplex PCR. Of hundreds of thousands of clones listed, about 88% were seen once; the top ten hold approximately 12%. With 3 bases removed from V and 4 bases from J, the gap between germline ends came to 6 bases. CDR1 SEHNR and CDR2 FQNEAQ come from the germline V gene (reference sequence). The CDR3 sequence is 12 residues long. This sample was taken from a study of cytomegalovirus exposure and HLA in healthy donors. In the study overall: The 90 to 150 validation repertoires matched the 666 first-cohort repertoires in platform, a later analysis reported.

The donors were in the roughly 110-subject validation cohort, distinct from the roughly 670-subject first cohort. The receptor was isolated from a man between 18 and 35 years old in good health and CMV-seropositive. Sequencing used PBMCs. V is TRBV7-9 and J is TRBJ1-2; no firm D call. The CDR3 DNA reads TGTGCCAGCAGCTTTCCAGCCTATGGCTACACCTTC. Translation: CASSFPAYGYTF.